What follows are 23 T cell receptor beta chains derived from one specimen sequenced in a study of blood T cell repertoires in COVID-19. Generated by immunoSEQ multiplex PCR, the TCRdb table keeps only in-frame clones and is missing some. The sample yields under 170,000 clones, 84% seen once. Specimen: peripheral blood. The receptors derive from a man between 65 and 79 years old with acute or convalescent COVID-19.

The rearrangement joins TRBV5-1 to TRBJ2-1, with D possibly TRBD1 on 5 matching bases. V lost 1 base, J lost 2 bases, and 13 bases lay in between. The CDR3 has 16 residues. Germline V gene sequence: CDR1 SGHRS, CDR2 YFSETQ. The CDR3 DNA follows: TGCGCCAGCAGCTTGAGTCCAGGGTTAACCTACAATGAGCAGTTCTTC. Protein product: CASSLSPGLTYNEQFF.

This clone was seen a handful of times. This chain joins TRBV7-2 and TRBJ2-7, with 9 bases identical to TRBD1. Trimming took 2 bases from V and 1 from J; bases not matched to a gene: 3. From germline, CDR1 is SGHTA and CDR2 FQGNSA. The CDR3 has 15 amino acids. CDR3: CASSLTGTGSYEQYF. The CDR3 nucleotides are TGTGCCAGCAGCTTAACCGGGACAGGGTCCTACGAGCAGTACTTC. Variable domain in full (rest from reference TRBV7-2 and TRBJ2-7): GAGVSQSPSNKVTEKGKDVELRCDPISGHTALYWYRQSLGQGLEFLIYFQGNSAPDKSGLPSDRFSAERTGGSVSTLTIQRTQQEDSAVYLCASSLTGTGSYEQYFGPGTRLTVT.

This clone was seen a single time. This chain connects TRBV9 to TRBJ2-7; 8 bases align to TRBD2. The length of the CDR3 is 13 residues. The V gene end was trimmed by 2 bases and the J gene end by 5 bases; junction bases not matched to a gene: 3. The germline V gene has CDR1 SGDLS and CDR2 YYNGEE. This CDR3 is CASSVGLGDEQYF. The CDR3 DNA follows: TGTGCCAGCAGCGTGGGACTAGGGGACGAGCAGTACTTC.

The chain links TRBV13 to TRBJ2-1; the match to TRBD2 covers 8 bases. Unmatched junction bases numbered 15, after V lost 4 bases and J lost 1 base. The CDR3 totals 19 residues. The V gene's germline CDR1 is PRHDT and CDR2 FYEKMQ (reference sequence). CDR3 sequence (DNA): TGTGCCAGCAGCTCGTCAGCGGGAGCCGACGCATATTCCTACAATGAGCAGTTCTTC. This translates into CASSSSAGADAYSYNEQFF. The whole variable domain, filled in from reference TRBV13 and TRBJ2-1, reads AAGVIQSPRHLIKEKRETATLKCYPIPRHDTVYWYQQGPGQDPQFLISFYEKMQSDKGSIPDRFSAQQFSDYHSELNMSSLELGDSALYFCASSSSAGADAYSYNEQFFGPGTRLTVL.

The chain carries TRBV29-1 and TRBJ2-3; D is possibly TRBD2 (7 bases). The germline gives CDR1 SQVTM, CDR2 ANQGSEA. Trimming removed 7 bases from V and 4 bases from J, with 24 bases in between. This CDR3 is built from 16 residues. The CDR3 region has the DNA TGCAGCGGTCTCTGGCGGGGGCGATTTCGATCAGATACGCAGTATTTT. Its protein product is CSGLWRGRFRSDTQYF.

The CDR3 DNA sequence: TGTGCCAGCAGATCACCCTTGCGGGAAAAACTGTTTTTT. It yields the protein CASRSPLREKLFF. The chain couples TRBV5-8 to TRBJ1-4, with no clear D. This CDR3 is built from 13 residues. Deletions cut 5 bases from V and 8 bases from J, with 13 bases between. CDR1 is SGHTS, CDR2 YDEGEE, per germline.

The chain couples TRBV5-1 to TRBJ1-1; 8 nucleotides line up with TRBD1. CDR1 and CDR2 (germline): SGHRS, YFSETQ. The CDR3 loop spans 13 amino acids. V lost 4 bases to trimming and J lost 6 bases; unmatched junction nucleotides: 5. The DNA for the CDR3 is TGCGCCAGCAGCGACCAACAGGGGGCTGAAGCTTTCTTT. It specifies CASSDQQGAEAFF.

CDR3 amino acids: CASFEPGSGEQYF. CDR3 DNA sequence: TGCGCCAGCTTTGAACCAGGTTCGGGAGAGCAGTACTTC. The rearrangement links TRBV5-1 to TRBJ2-7; tentative D call: TRBD2 (5 bases). The CDR3 spans 13 residues. V dropped 7 bases and J dropped 7 bases, with 18 bases sitting between them. Germline V lookup: CDR1 SGHRS, CDR2 YFSETQ.

The chain joins TRBV7-2 to TRBJ2-7, with 10 nucleotides matching TRBD2. This CDR3 comprises 14 residues. With 5 bases clipped from V and 4 bases from J, the junction kept 5 bases outside the gene matches. In germline, CDR1 is SGHTA, CDR2 FQGNSA. The CDR3 region is CASSPPSGGYEQYF. CDR3 in DNA: TGTGCCAGCAGCCCCCCTAGCGGGGGTTACGAGCAGTACTTC.

This clone was observed many times. The chain joins TRBV2 to TRBJ1-5, with D uncertain. The germline V gene encodes CDR1 SNHLY and CDR2 FYNNEI. V was cut by 6 bases and J by 4 bases, with 19 bases left in between. The CDR3 has 16 amino acids. The CDR3 region is CASRGRPGALNQPQHF. Here the CDR3 DNA reads TGTGCCAGCAGAGGGAGGCCCGGCGCTCTAAATCAGCCCCAGCATTTT.

V usage is TRBV29-1 and J usage is TRBJ1-5, with D possibly being TRBD1 (5 bases). CDR1 and CDR2 from the germline V gene are SQVTM and ANQGSEA. There are 13 residues in the CDR3. V lost 4 bases, J lost 4 bases, and 11 bases lay in between. CDR3 protein: CSVGEGRNQPQHF. CDR3 nucleotide sequence: TGCAGCGTTGGCGAGGGGAGGAATCAGCCCCAGCATTTT.

CDR3 amino acids: CASSFPGGKPETQYF. The CDR3 region has the DNA TGTGCCAGCAGCTTCCCGGGTGGAAAACCGGAGACCCAGTACTTC. The chain combines TRBV28 with TRBJ2-5; D is undetermined. The CDR3 covers 15 residues. The V end lost 6 bases, the J end lost 5 bases, and 19 bases lay between the germline ends. Germline values: CDR1 MDHEN, CDR2 SYDVKM.

The rearrangement joins TRBV27 to TRBJ2-7; 8 bases align to TRBD1. The V segment lost 3 bases and the J segment 5 bases; nucleotides outside the gene matches: 15. The CDR3 is 17 amino acids. Germline loops: CDR1 MNHEY, CDR2 SMNVEV (reference sequence). The CDR3 region is CASSFSRGRGLPHEQYF. CDR3 nucleotide sequence: TGTGCCAGCAGTTTTAGCAGGGGGCGCGGTTTGCCTCACGAGCAGTACTTC.

The J gene is TRBJ2-1, the V gene TRBV27, with 11 bases matching TRBD2. CDR1 and CDR2 (germline): MNHEY, SMNVEV (reference sequence). The CDR3 runs 17 residues. V trimming: 4 bases; J trimming: 2 bases; junction bases outside the gene matches: 7. DNA for the CDR3: TGTGCCAGCAGTTCGTTGACTAGCGGGATCCCCTACAATGAGCAGTTCTTC. Translation: CASSSLTSGIPYNEQFF.

The chain uses TRBV10-3 and TRBJ2-2; 15 bases line up with TRBD2. The CDR3 is made up of 18 amino acids. Germline lookup yields CDR1 ENHRY and CDR2 SYGVKD. V trimming: 8 bases; J trimming: 1 base; junction bases outside the gene matches: 8. CDR3 bases: TGTGCCATCGCAAAGGGACTAGCGGGGGGTGGGAACACCGGGGAGCTGTTTTTT. Encoded protein: CAIAKGLAGGGNTGELFF.

J is TRBJ2-1 and V is TRBV5-1; 11 bases agree with TRBD2. This CDR3 has 15 amino acids. Germline CDR1 SGHRS, CDR2 YFSETQ. Trimming cost V 0 bases and J 9 bases; bases outside gene matches: 5. The CDR3: CASSLATSGDTEQFF. CDR3 coding DNA: TGCGCCAGCAGCTTGGCGACTAGCGGGGATACTGAGCAGTTCTTC.

The gene calls are TRBV10-3 and TRBJ1-3; D unclear. V was shortened by 3 bases and J by 0 bases, with 6 bases between the two germline ends. Germline V gene data show CDR1 as ENHRY and CDR2 as SYGVKD. This CDR3 spans 14 amino acids. The CDR3 DNA sequence: TGTGCCATCAGTGACGGTTCCTCTGGAAACACCATATATTTT. It is translated as CAISDGSSGNTIYF.

The V gene is TRBV27, the J gene TRBJ2-5, with 13 bases aligning to TRBD2. This CDR3 is 15 amino acids long. With V trimmed by 6 bases and J by 9 bases, 10 bases remained unmatched. Germline V CDR1 and CDR2: MNHEY, SMNVEV (reference sequence). CDR3 nucleotide sequence: TGTGCCAGCAGCCAACTAGCGGGAGGGCCTCCGGCCCAGTACTTC. Its protein product is CASSQLAGGPPAQYF.

V usage is TRBV2 and J usage is TRBJ1-6; D uncertain. V lost 6 bases and J 10 bases, leaving 16 bases between the germline ends. The CDR3 loop spans 14 amino acids. In germline, CDR1 is SNHLY, CDR2 FYNNEI. CDR3 loop: CASRVVSGPSPLHF. CDR3 coding DNA: TGTGCCAGCAGGGTGGTTTCGGGTCCCTCACCCCTCCACTTT.

The chain uses TRBV19 and TRBJ1-1, with TRBD1 as a possible D gene (6 bases). The germline V and J ends were trimmed by 6 bases and 1 base, with 9 bases remaining between them. The CDR3 is 13 residues long. In germline, CDR1 is LNHDA, CDR2 SQIVND (reference sequence). The CDR3 loop reads CASSQQGNTEAFF. The CDR3, as DNA: TGTGCCAGTAGCCAACAGGGGAACACTGAAGCTTTCTTT.

This chain joins TRBV7-9 and TRBJ1-2; D perhaps matches TRBD1 (5 bases). The length of the CDR3 is 12 residues. Germline CDR1 reads SEHNR; CDR2 reads FQNEAQ (reference sequence). The V gene lost 6 bases and the J gene lost 4 bases, with 9 bases spanning the gap. This CDR3 reads CASSPQAYGYTF. For the CDR3, the DNA is TGTGCCAGCAGTCCACAGGCCTATGGCTACACCTTC.

This clone was recorded a few times. The chain couples TRBV12-3 or TRBV12-4 to TRBJ1-5; D remains ambiguous. CDR3 length: 13 amino acids. V lost 5 bases, J lost 3 bases, and 8 bases lay in between. CDR3 residues: CASSRQANQPQHF. DNA for the CDR3: TGTGCCAGCAGTCGGCAGGCCAATCAGCCCCAGCATTTT.

This clone was detected only a few times. V and J are TRBV3-1 (or the pseudogene TRBV3-2) and TRBJ2-7; the D gene is possibly TRBD2 (7 bases). Trimming left V 1 base short and J 1 base short, with 14 bases between. Germline V gene sequence: CDR1 LGHDT, CDR2 YNNKEL (reference sequence). The CDR3 consists of 16 residues. CDR3 protein: CASSQVGRGRSYEQYF. CDR3 bases: TGTGCCAGCAGCCAAGTTGGGCGGGGGCGATCCTACGAGCAGTACTTC.